These T cell receptor beta chains were read from a single sample in a study of graft-versus-host responses after intestinal transplantation. The data were produced by immunoSEQ multiplex PCR, yet TCRdb's version contains in-frame clones alone and is incomplete. The sample holds approximately 10,000 clones, 80% to 95% seen once. This sample comprised PBMCs, obtained about 70 days after transplant. The receptor source for this set is a human patient who received an intestinal transplant, so some T cells may come from the graft donor. CDR3s include the opening cysteine and the closing phenylalanine or tryptophan. D genes are given only for firm matches. Some rows have no size entry. The others give once, few or many, or a class for an expanded clone.

V gene	clone size	J gene	D gene	CDR3 protein	CDR3 DNA
TRBV9	.	TRBJ1-1	TRBD1	CASSVVEGARAEAFF	TGTGCCAGCAGCGTAGTGGAGGGGGCTAGGGCTGAAGCTTTCTTT
TRBV27	few	TRBJ2-1	TRBD2	CASSRTSGNYNEQFF	TGTGCCAGCAGCCGGACTAGCGGAAACTACAATGAGCAGTTCTTC
TRBV5-6	.	TRBJ2-1	TRBD1	CASSLNRGQTNEQFF	TGTGCCAGCAGCTTAAACAGGGGGCAAACCAATGAGCAGTTCTTC
TRBV5-6	.	TRBJ2-7	.	CASSRGQSYEQYF	TGTGCCAGCAGCCGCGGACAGTCCTACGAGCAGTACTTC
TRBV2	.	TRBJ2-1	TRBD2	CASSQVGLAGVNEQFF	TGTGCCAGCAGTCAAGTGGGACTAGCGGGAGTCAATGAGCAGTTCTTC
TRBV27	.	TRBJ2-1	TRBD2	CASSLGLAGYNEQFF	TGTGCCAGCAGTTTGGGACTAGCGGGTTACAATGAGCAGTTCTTC
TRBV27	once	TRBJ2-1	TRBD2	CASSPRTSGNEQFF	TGTGCCAGCAGTCCAAGGACTAGTGGGAATGAGCAGTTCTTC
TRBV7-9	.	TRBJ2-7	.	CASSPSYEQYF	TGTGCCAGCAGTCCCTCCTACGAGCAGTACTTC
TRBV4-2	.	TRBJ1-6	TRBD1	CASSQGQGADSPLHF	TGTGCCAGCAGCCAGGGACAGGGGGCTGATTCACCCCTCCACTTT
TRBV4-1	.	TRBJ2-7	TRBD1	CASSQDSRDRESEQYF	TGCGCCAGCAGCCAAGACTCTCGGGACAGGGAATCCGAGCAGTACTTC
TRBV27	.	TRBJ2-7	.	CASSPNPTGYEQYF	TGTGCCAGCAGTCCGAACCCGACAGGCTACGAGCAGTACTTC
TRBV6-5	.	TRBJ1-1	.	CASSSGRWTEAFF	TGTGCCAGCAGTTCTGGACGGTGGACTGAAGCTTTCTTT
TRBV5-1	.	TRBJ2-7	TRBD2	CASSSPGTSGRYYEQYF	TGCGCCAGCAGCTCCCCCGGGACTAGCGGGAGGTATTACGAGCAGTACTTC
TRBV9	.	TRBJ2-1	.	CASSVQASLGNEQFF	TGTGCCAGCAGCGTACAAGCCTCATTGGGAAATGAGCAGTTCTTC
TRBV9	.	TRBJ2-7	.	CASSVIPERGDHEQYF	TGTGCCAGCAGCGTTATCCCTGAAAGGGGTGATCACGAGCAGTACTTC
TRBV4-1	once	TRBJ2-3	.	CASSQEGPVGDTQYF	TGCGCCAGCAGCCAAGAAGGGCCCGTTGGAGATACGCAGTATTTT
TRBV27	.	TRBJ1-1	.	CASSLDERSEAFF	TGTGCCAGCAGTTTAGATGAACGGTCGGAAGCTTTCTTT
TRBV7-8	.	TRBJ2-1	.	CASSLEVVGNEQFF	TGTGCCAGCAGCTTAGAGGTCGTGGGCAATGAGCAGTTCTTC
TRBV7-2	.	TRBJ2-3	.	CASSLLRGGDTQYF	TGTGCCAGCAGCCTACTTCGGGGTGGAGATACGCAGTATTTT
TRBV30	.	TRBJ2-1	TRBD2	CAWSVLASGMGQFF	TGTGCCTGGAGTGTACTGGCTAGCGGGATGGGGCAGTTCTTC
TRBV6-4	few	TRBJ2-3	.	CASSDKGSTDTQYF	TGTGCCAGCAGTGACAAGGGCAGCACAGATACGCAGTATTTT
TRBV6-5	.	TRBJ2-1	TRBD1	CASSHRGQWTNEQFF	TGTGCCAGCAGTCACAGGGGGCAGTGGACGAATGAGCAGTTCTTC